This T cell receptor (beta chain) comes out of a study of T cells after yellow fever vaccination. Study-wide results and limits: In post-booster samples, most primary-vaccination clones reappeared (around 95% CD4, approximately 91% CD8). Some clonotypes, a small share, were shared between CD4 and CD8 compartments.

Template-switching 5'RACE yielded the TCR cDNA; a universal primer site and UMIs were added in the process. Using its own MiXCR run on the 5' RACE reads, TCRdb lists one record per CDR3 protein. The data contain 68,000 or so distinct CDR3 sequences, less than 8.5% of them singletons. This clonotype was recorded many times. Its antigen is not known. Trimming shortened V by 1 base and J by 4 bases, and 8 bases separated the two germline ends. CDR3 length equals 14 residues. Germline CDR1 reads SGHTA; CDR2 reads FQGNSA. The specimen comprised CD8+ T cells sorted from PBMCs, sampled 15 days after the yellow fever booster vaccination. The rearrangement joins TRBV7-2 to TRBJ2-1; no firm D call. The TCR sequence derives from a man in his thirties or forties who received the YFV17D yellow fever vaccine. The CDR3 reads CASSLGYLYNEQFF. Written as DNA, the CDR3 is TGTGCCAGCAGCTTAGGCTATCTTTACAATGAGCAGTTCTTC.